Each of the 32 T cell receptor beta chains below was sequenced from the same sample in a study of cytomegalovirus exposure and HLA in healthy donors. Profiling relied on immunoSEQ multiplex PCR, and the TCRdb table lists in-frame clones only, not all of them. The sample has 100,000 to 150,000 clones, 94% seen once. Sequencing used PBMCs. The source of these receptors is a woman under 30 in good health and CMV-seronegative.

This chain's CDR3 is CATLRGTGTIGNTIYF. The CDR3 coding sequence is TGTGCCACCTTAAGGGGCACAGGGACAATCGGAAACACCATATATTTT. The V call is TRBV10-3, the J call TRBJ1-3; D is perhaps TRBD1 (6 bases). Germline values: CDR1 ENHRY, CDR2 SYGVKD. The CDR3 is 16 amino acids. V was clipped by 10 bases and J by 4 bases, with 23 bases between them.

The genes are TRBV2 and TRBJ2-5; TRBD2 might be the D (6 bases). The CDR3 extends over 14 amino acids. Germline V gene sequence: CDR1 SNHLY, CDR2 FYNNEI. Trimming stripped 3 bases from V and 5 bases from J, with 13 bases between. In DNA, the CDR3 is TGTGCCAGCAGTGATAGTAGGAGCGGGGAGACCCAGTACTTC. Protein sequence: CASSDSRSGETQYF. Full variable domain (rest looked up from reference TRBV2 and TRBJ2-5): EPEVTQTPSHQVTQMGQEVILRCVPISNHLYFYWYRQILGQKVEFLVSFYNNEISEKSEIFDDQFSVERPDGSNFTLKIRSTKLEDSAMYFCASSDSRSGETQYFGPGTRLLVL.

The chain couples TRBV5-5 to TRBJ1-1, with TRBD1 as a possible D gene (5 bases). Trimming left V 3 bases short and J 0 bases short, with 15 bases between. CDR3 length: 16 amino acids. Germline V gene lookup returns CDR1 SGHKS and CDR2 YYEKEE (reference sequence). The CDR3 loop reads CASSYWGTSMNTEAFF. The DNA for the CDR3 is TGTGCCAGCAGCTATTGGGGGACTTCCATGAACACTGAAGCTTTCTTT. The full variable domain, with the rest looked up from reference TRBV5-5 and TRBJ1-1, is DAGVTQSPTHLIKTRGQQVTLRCSPISGHKSVSWYQQVLGQGPQFIFQYYEKEERGRGNFPDRFSARQFPNYSSELNVNALLLGDSALYLCASSYWGTSMNTEAFFGQGTRLTVV.

Turning to this clone: A junction end diverges from the germline sequence, so it may reflect a read error. This chain uses TRBV7-9 with TRBJ1-1, with 7 bases matching TRBD1. The germline V gene encodes CDR1 SEHNR and CDR2 FQNEAQ (reference sequence). The CDR3 loop spans 14 amino acids. The CDR3 reads CASSLKTGETAAFF. The CDR3 DNA is TGTGCCAGCAGCTTAAAAACAGGGGAAACTGCAGCTTTCTTT. Using reference TRBV7-9 and TRBJ1-1 for the parts outside the CDR3, the full variable domain is DTGVSQNPRHKITKRGQNVTFRCDPISEHNRLYWYRQTLGQGPEFLTYFQNEAQLEKSRLLSDRFSAERPKGSFSTLEIQRTEQGDSAMYLCASSLKTGETAAFFGQGTRLTVV.

This rearrangement joins TRBV27 to TRBJ2-7, with 14 bases that match TRBD2. V lost 6 bases and J lost 3; bases outside the gene matches: 10. The CDR3 has 17 amino acids. Germline CDR1 reads MNHEY; CDR2 reads SMNVEV (reference sequence). CDR3 amino acids: CASSTVGLAGVFYEQYF. CDR3 bases: TGTGCCAGCAGCACAGTGGGACTAGCGGGAGTATTCTACGAGCAGTACTTC.

This sequence joins TRBV5-1 and TRBJ2-3; TRBD2 agrees at 7 bases. Germline V gene data show CDR1 as SGHRS and CDR2 as YFSETQ. V was clipped by 1 base and J by 3 bases; unmatched bases: 2. The CDR3 is 14 residues long. This chain's CDR3 is CASSLLGGTDTQYF. CDR3 DNA: TGCGCCAGCAGCTTGCTGGGGGGGACAGATACGCAGTATTTT.

The CDR3 region is CASSTGTGYQETQYF. As DNA, the CDR3 is TGTGCCAGCAGCACCGGGACAGGCTACCAAGAGACCCAGTACTTC. The rearrangement links TRBV9 to TRBJ2-5, with 8 positions matching TRBD1. The ends lost 4 bases at V and 0 bases at J; junction bases unmatched: 5. The germline V gene encodes CDR1 SGDLS and CDR2 YYNGEE. The CDR3 runs to 15 residues.

The CDR3 sequence is CASNGAGDRSYEQYF. Written as DNA, the CDR3 is TGTGCCAGCAATGGAGCGGGAGATCGGTCCTACGAGCAGTACTTC. The chain couples TRBV2 to TRBJ2-7; 8 bases are shared with TRBD2. V was pared by 7 bases and J by 1 base, with 9 bases of the junction left unmatched. CDR1 is SNHLY and CDR2 is FYNNEI in the germline V gene. The CDR3 extends over 15 amino acids.

There are a few counts of this clone. The chain uses TRBV5-1 and TRBJ2-3; D may be TRBD2 (5 bases). The CDR3 totals 16 residues. CDR1 SGHRS and CDR2 YFSETQ come from the germline V gene. V lost 0 bases and J 2 bases, leaving 13 bases between the germline ends. CDR3 protein: CASSLALGADTDTQYF. The CDR3 coding sequence is TGCGCCAGCAGCTTGGCCTTGGGAGCCGACACAGATACGCAGTATTTT.

The V gene is TRBV6-5, the J gene TRBJ1-2, with D possibly TRBD1 on 6 matching bases. V gave up 6 bases and J gave up 8 bases, with 16 bases separating them. CDR3 length equals 13 residues. Germline V gene lookup returns CDR1 MNHEY and CDR2 SVGAGI. The CDR3 nucleotides read TGTGCCAGCAGGCTCAGGGGCGCTCAGGGCTACACCTTC. Protein sequence: CASRLRGAQGYTF.

The genes are TRBV27 and TRBJ1-1; no clear D gene. This CDR3 contains 13 residues. CDR1 is MNHEY and CDR2 is SMNVEV in the germline V gene (reference sequence). The V and J ends lost 6 bases and 5 bases respectively, with 13 bases between them. CDR3 DNA: TGTGCCAGCAGACCCGGGTCCGGGACTGAAGCTTTCTTT. Its protein is CASRPGSGTEAFF.

This clone was seen a handful of times. This chain joins TRBV9 and TRBJ2-2, with 7 bases that match TRBD2. Germline V CDR1 and CDR2: SGDLS, YYNGEE. This CDR3 has 16 amino acids. The V gene end was trimmed by 1 base and the J gene end by 5 bases; junction bases not matched to a gene: 8. The CDR3 loop is CASSVTGTTETGELFF. The CDR3, as DNA: TGTGCCAGCAGCGTAACCGGGACTACAGAGACCGGGGAGCTGTTTTTT.

The rearrangement links TRBV19 to TRBJ2-4; 8 nucleotides match TRBD1. In germline, CDR1 is LNHDA, CDR2 SQIVND (reference sequence). This CDR3 comprises 14 residues. V was pared by 6 bases and J by 4 bases, with 5 bases of the junction left unmatched. CDR3 sequence reads: CASSNTGGKNIQYF. DNA of the CDR3: TGTGCCAGTAGCAATACAGGGGGAAAAAACATTCAGTACTTC. Full variable domain (outside the CDR3, taken from reference TRBV19 and TRBJ2-4): DGGITQSPKYLFRKEGQNVTLSCEQNLNHDAMYWYRQDPGQGLRLIYYSQIVNDFQKGDIAEGYSVSREKKESFPLTVTSAQKNPTAFYLCASSNTGGKNIQYFGAGTRLSVL.

The V gene is TRBV2, the J gene TRBJ2-2; D might be TRBD1 (5 bases). The V end lost 8 bases, the J end lost 6 bases, and 13 bases lay between the germline ends. Germline V gene lookup returns CDR1 SNHLY and CDR2 FYNNEI. This CDR3 has 13 amino acids. CDR3 protein: CASAGIKAGELFF. The CDR3, as DNA: TGTGCCAGCGCAGGGATTAAGGCCGGGGAGCTGTTTTTT.

This clone turned up a few times. The rearrangement links TRBV5-1 to TRBJ1-1; tentative D call: TRBD1 (5 bases). V lost 0 bases, J lost 2 bases, and 11 bases lay in between. CDR3 length: 15 amino acids. Germline V gene sequence: CDR1 SGHRS, CDR2 YFSETQ. The CDR3 loop is CASSLVAGQNTEAFF. CDR3 nucleotide sequence: TGCGCCAGCAGCTTGGTGGCAGGGCAAAACACTGAAGCTTTCTTT.

The V and J genes are TRBV5-1 and TRBJ2-5; 8 bases line up with TRBD2. The CDR3 length is 13 residues. Germline V lookup: CDR1 SGHRS, CDR2 YFSETQ. The junction had 3 bases not matched to a gene; V was cut back by 4 bases and J by 4 bases. CDR3 sequence: CASSIGLAETQYF. CDR3 bases: TGCGCCAGCAGCATAGGACTAGCAGAGACCCAGTACTTC.

J is TRBJ1-2 and V is TRBV7-9, with D possibly TRBD1 on 5 matching bases. Germline lookup yields CDR1 SEHNR and CDR2 FQNEAQ (reference sequence). The V end was cut by 1 base, the J end by 2 bases, with 8 bases between. The CDR3 contains 14 residues. In nucleotides, the CDR3 is TGTGCCAGCAGCTTAGGCGGGGCGAACTATGGCTACACCTTC. This encodes CASSLGGANYGYTF. Full variable domain (rest looked up from reference TRBV7-9 and TRBJ1-2): DTGVSQNPRHKITKRGQNVTFRCDPISEHNRLYWYRQTLGQGPEFLTYFQNEAQLEKSRLLSDRFSAERPKGSFSTLEIQRTEQGDSAMYLCASSLGGANYGYTFGSGTRLTVV.

The CDR3 bases are TGTGCCTGGAGTGTATCTCGGGGCTACGAGCAGTACTTC. The encoded protein is CAWSVSRGYEQYF. The chain carries TRBV30 and TRBJ2-7; D is perhaps TRBD2 (5 bases). In germline, CDR1 is GTSNPN, CDR2 SVGIG (reference sequence). V shed 0 bases and J shed 3 bases, with 9 bases lying between them. CDR3 length equals 13 residues. Full variable domain (rest looked up from reference TRBV30 and TRBJ2-7): SQTIHQWPATLVQPVGSPLSLECTVEGTSNPNLYWYRQAAGRGLQLLFYSVGIGQISSEVPQNLSASRPQDRQFILSSKKLLLSDSGFYLCAWSVSRGYEQYFGPGTRLTVT.

The V and J genes are TRBV28 and TRBJ2-3; TRBD2 is a possible D gene (6 bases). Germline lookup yields CDR1 MDHEN and CDR2 SYDVKM. Deletions cut 10 bases from V and 2 bases from J, with 16 bases between. This CDR3 has 14 residues. The CDR3 protein is CATRDGGSTDTQYF. CDR3 nucleotide sequence: TGTGCCACCAGGGACGGGGGTTCCACAGATACGCAGTATTTT. Full variable domain (outside the CDR3, taken from reference TRBV28 and TRBJ2-3): DVKVTQSSRYLVKRTGEKVFLECVQDMDHENMFWYRQDPGLGLRLIYFSYDVKMKEKGDIPEGYSVSREKKERFSLILESASTNQTSMYLCATRDGGSTDTQYFGPGTRLTVL.

V gene TRBV5-1 combines with J gene TRBJ2-1; 7 nucleotides match TRBD1. Per the germline V gene, CDR1 is SGHRS and CDR2 is YFSETQ. The CDR3 extends over 15 amino acids. V lost 5 bases to trimming and J lost 6 bases; unmatched junction nucleotides: 11. CDR3 DNA: TGCGCCAGCAGGTCCGGACAGGCTCTCTCCAATGAGCAGTTCTTC. This gives the protein CASRSGQALSNEQFF.

The chain is built from TRBV5-3 and TRBJ2-7, with 7 bases that match TRBD1. TRBV5-3 counts as an open reading frame of uncertain function. The CDR3 is made up of 12 amino acids. V gave up 10 bases and J gave up 7 bases; unmatched junction bases: 11. The CDR3 reads CAGAGGDREQYF. CDR3 bases: TGTGCCGGGGCAGGGGGAGACAGGGAGCAGTACTTC.

This chain links TRBV30 with TRBJ1-5; tentative D call: TRBD1 (5 bases). Looked up from germline, CDR1 is GTSNPN and CDR2 is SVGIG (reference sequence). V lost 2 bases to trimming and J lost 11 bases, with 16 bases between them. This CDR3 is 13 amino acids long. CDR3 coding DNA: TGTGCCTGGAGTAGGGACTATCAAGGGGCCCAGCATTTT. This codes for CAWSRDYQGAQHF. The full variable domain, rest sourced from reference TRBV30 and TRBJ1-5, is SQTIHQWPATLVQPVGSPLSLECTVEGTSNPNLYWYRQAAGRGLQLLFYSVGIGQISSEVPQNLSASRPQDRQFILSSKKLLLSDSGFYLCAWSRDYQGAQHFGDGTRLSIL.

The chain links TRBV5-1 to TRBJ2-3; 7 bases are shared with TRBD2. Trimming removed 4 bases from V and 4 bases from J; junction bases left unmatched: 6. This CDR3 is built from 14 residues. CDR1 is SGHRS and CDR2 is YFSETQ in the germline V gene. The CDR3 nucleotides read TGCGCCAGCAGCCGCGGGAGTGGGGCAGATACGCAGTATTTT. Its protein product is CASSRGSGADTQYF.

The chain is built from TRBV7-9 and TRBJ2-3, with unresolved D. Looked up from germline, CDR1 is SEHNR and CDR2 is FQNEAQ (reference sequence). The V and J ends lost 5 bases and 4 bases respectively, with 13 bases between them. There are 14 residues in the CDR3. DNA of the CDR3: TGTGCCAGCAGCCACCTTTCGAGGTCAGATACGCAGTATTTT. This gives the protein CASSHLSRSDTQYF.

J is TRBJ2-1 and V is TRBV30, with D tentatively TRBD1 (6 bases). Germline V gene lookup returns CDR1 GTSNPN and CDR2 SVGIG (reference sequence). The CDR3 covers 11 residues. V was pared by 3 bases and J by 15 bases, with 15 bases between. The CDR3 loop is CAWRGASAWFF. In DNA form, the CDR3 reads TGTGCCTGGAGGGGGGCCTCCGCCTGGTTCTTC.

The V and J genes are TRBV29-1 and TRBJ2-1; TRBD2 matches at 14 bases. CDR3 length: 16 amino acids. The germline V gene encodes CDR1 SQVTM and CDR2 ANQGSEA. V gave up 2 bases and J gave up 10 bases; unmatched junction bases: 10. The CDR3 DNA is TGCAGCGTTGAATGGGGACTAGCGGGAGCTCCCGGAGAGCAGTTCTTC. Amino acids: CSVEWGLAGAPGEQFF.

DNA of the CDR3: TGCGCCAGCAGCCCTAGCGGGGGGGCAGATACGCAGTATTTT. It encodes CASSPSGGADTQYF. The V gene is TRBV4-1, the J gene TRBJ2-3; 12 nucleotides line up with TRBD2. The CDR3 consists of 14 residues. Trimming cost V 4 bases and J 4 bases; bases outside gene matches: 0. Per germline, CDR1 MGHRA and CDR2 YSYEKL.

This clone was picked up one time. The V gene is TRBV12-5, the J gene TRBJ2-3; tentative D call: TRBD2 (5 bases). With 7 bases removed from V and 0 bases from J, the gap between germline ends came to 11 bases. CDR3 length: 14 amino acids. In germline, CDR1 is LGHNT, CDR2 FRNRAP. The CDR3: CASASSASTDTQYF. CDR3 DNA sequence: TGTGCTAGTGCGAGTAGCGCTAGCACAGATACGCAGTATTTT.

This clone came up once. The chain uses TRBV4-2 and TRBJ1-1, with a possible D match to TRBD1 (6 bases). V was trimmed by 0 bases and J by 2 bases, leaving 10 bases between them. Germline V gene data show CDR1 as LGHNA and CDR2 as YNFKEQ. The CDR3 runs to 15 residues. The CDR3 DNA reads TGTGCCAGCAGCCAAGATCGGGGGGCCAACACTGAAGCTTTCTTT. Its translation: CASSQDRGANTEAFF.

The rearrangement joins TRBV7-9 to TRBJ1-2; 12 positions agree with TRBD1. The ends lost 3 bases at V and 7 bases at J; junction bases unmatched: 6. This CDR3 is built from 15 residues. Germline CDR1 reads SEHNR; CDR2 reads FQNEAQ (reference sequence). In nucleotides, the CDR3 is TGTGCCAGCAGCTTGGCCGGGACAGGGGGCCCTGGCTACACCTTC. Its translation: CASSLAGTGGPGYTF.

The chain recombines TRBV7-9 with TRBJ1-2; D call uncertain. Germline V gene lookup returns CDR1 SEHNR and CDR2 FQNEAQ (reference sequence). V shed 3 bases and J shed 10 bases, with 12 bases lying between them. CDR3 length: 12 amino acids. CDR3 nucleotide sequence: TGTGCCAGCAGCTTCGCCGGGAGTCACTACACCTTC. Translation: CASSFAGSHYTF.

This clone is a singleton in its sample. The chain joins TRBV5-1 to TRBJ2-7; D remains unclear. The CDR3 runs to 13 residues. Trimming removed 0 bases at V and 6 bases at J, with 10 bases between. Germline values: CDR1 SGHRS, CDR2 YFSETQ. The CDR3 loop is CASSLDYMLEQYF. CDR3 sequence (DNA): TGCGCCAGCAGCTTGGATTACATGCTCGAGCAGTACTTC.